This TCR beta chain was captured by sequencing in a study of T cells after yellow fever vaccination. This clonotype turned up a few times. The CDR3 is 13 amino acids. V was trimmed by 7 bases and J by 7 bases, leaving 16 bases between them. Looked up from germline, CDR1 is DFQATT and CDR2 is SNEGSKA (reference sequence). UMIs and a universal primer site were added when TCR cDNA was made by 5'RACE template switching. TCRdb re-called the 5' RACE reads with MiXCR, one entry per CDR3 protein. The data hold about 630,000 distinct CDR3 sequences, with 9% to 15% observed a single time. The rearrangement links TRBV20-1 to TRBJ2-2, with D perhaps TRBD1 (7 bases). The sequenced sample was PBMCs, obtained on the day of the yellow fever booster vaccination. This TCR came from a man under 40 who received the YFV17D yellow fever vaccine. This CDR3 is CSVNGGGGGELFF. The DNA of the CDR3 is TGCAGTGTCAACGGAGGGGGCGGCGGGGAGCTGTTTTTT.